A selection of T cell receptor beta chains follows, all from one sample in a study of blood T cell repertoires in COVID-19. The data were produced by immunoSEQ multiplex PCR, yet TCRdb's version contains in-frame clones alone and is incomplete. The table lists approximately 250,000 clones, 70% to 90% of them singletons. The sequenced material came from peripheral blood. The receptors here all came from a woman in her 70s with COVID-19, enrolled during active disease. CDR3s include the opening cysteine and the closing phenylalanine or tryptophan. A D gene is named only where the DNA matches it firmly. Expanded clones get a size class; other rows say once, few or many, or leave the size out.

v_call	d_call	clone_size	j_call	cdr3_nt	cdr3_aa
TRBV19	-	-	TRBJ1-3	TGTGCCAGTAGTATCTTGACGGGCTCTGGAAACACCATATATTTT	CASSILTGSGNTIYF
TRBV19	-	-	TRBJ2-1	TGTGCCAGTAGTATAAGCGGGTCCCAAGTTAATGAGCAGTTCTTC	CASSISGSQVNEQFF
TRBV6-6	-	-	TRBJ2-7	TGTGCCAGCAGTTACCCCCCGCGGGGTAACCCCTACGAGCAGTACTTC	CASSYPPRGNPYEQYF
TRBV24-1	TRBD2	-	TRBJ2-3	TGTGCCACCAGTGGGTTCCGGGGGGGAGCAGATACGCAGTATTTT	CATSGFRGGADTQYF
TRBV4-1	-	-	TRBJ1-6	TGCGCCAGCAGCCAAGGGGGAGGTAGGCCTCCCCTCCACTTT	CASSQGGGRPPLHF
TRBV7-2	-	-	TRBJ2-7	TGTGCCAGCAGCTTAGGTTTAGGAGGGACGAATTCCTACGAGCAGTACTTC	CASSLGLGGTNSYEQYF
TRBV7-3	-	-	TRBJ1-1	TGTGCCAGCAGCTTCTCCGAGTACACTGAAGCTTTCTTT	CASSFSEYTEAFF
TRBV27	-	-	TRBJ2-1	TGTGCCAGCAGTTTAGATCGGGATTCCTACAATGAGCAGTTCTTC	CASSLDRDSYNEQFF
TRBV29-1	-	-	TRBJ1-1	TGCAGCTCGACAGAGAACACTGAAGCTTTCTTT	CSSTENTEAFF
TRBV4-2	TRBD2	-	TRBJ2-7	TGTGCCAGCAGCCAGGACATTAGCGGGGGATTTTACGAGCAGTACTTC	CASSQDISGGFYEQYF
TRBV2	TRBD1	-	TRBJ2-7	TGTGCCAGCTGTTCGGGACAGACAATCTTTCGTGAGTACGAGCAGTACTTC	CASCSGQTIFREYEQYF
TRBV30	-	-	TRBJ1-1	TGTGCCTGGATGGAGGGAAGGGGGAACACTGAAGCTTTCTTT	CAWMEGRGNTEAFF
TRBV20-1	-	once	TRBJ1-2	TGCAGAGCGCCAGCGTCAAATGGCTACACCTTC	CRAPASNGYTF
TRBV28	TRBD2	-	TRBJ2-7	TGTGCCAGCAGTTTATGGGGGGGGGATTTTGGCTACGAGCAGTACTTC	CASSLWGGDFGYEQYF
TRBV5-1	-	-	TRBJ1-2	TGCGCCAGCAGCCAGGGCATCTACTATGGCTACACCTTC	CASSQGIYYGYTF
TRBV28	-	-	TRBJ2-1	TGTGCCAGCAGTTTAACAGGCCGAAGGAATGAGCAGTTCTTC	CASSLTGRRNEQFF
TRBV6-5	-	-	TRBJ2-5	TGTGCCAGCACCAGGGAGGTGGATGAGACCCAGTACTTC	CASTREVDETQYF
TRBV13	-	-	TRBJ2-3	TGTGCCAGCAGCTTAGGGCCCCGAGGCACAGATACGCAGTATTTT	CASSLGPRGTDTQYF
TRBV5-1	-	-	TRBJ1-1	TGCGCCAGCAAGGAAGGGGCGTCCGCTGAAGCTTTCTTT	CASKEGASAEAFF
TRBV30	-	-	TRBJ2-7	TGTGCCTGGAGTGTAGGGGCCTCCTACGAGCAGTACTTC	CAWSVGASYEQYF
TRBV7-2	-	-	TRBJ1-2	TGTGCCAGCAGCTTAGACACAGGGACCTATGGCTACACCTTC	CASSLDTGTYGYTF
TRBV3-1/TRBV3-2	-	few	TRBJ2-2	TGTGCCAGCAGCCAAGATTCATCCGGGTCCCGCACCGGGGAGCTGTTTTTT	CASSQDSSGSRTGELFF
TRBV4-2	TRBD2	-	TRBJ2-7	TGTGCCAGCAGCCAAGCATCTGCGGGGGGTTACGAGCAGTACTTC	CASSQASAGGYEQYF
TRBV21-1	-	-	TRBJ2-1	TGTGCCAGCACCCCAAGGGGCCTGAGCTCCTACAATGAGCAGTTCTTC	CASTPRGLSSYNEQFF
TRBV5-4	-	few	TRBJ2-7	TGTGCCAGCAGCTTGTCAGGCAACTACGAGCAGTACTTC	CASSLSGNYEQYF
TRBV28	TRBD1	-	TRBJ1-1	TGTGCCAGCAGAGTATCAGGGGGGATGAACACTGAAGCTTTCTTT	CASRVSGGMNTEAFF
TRBV5-1	-	once	TRBJ1-2	TGCGCCAGCAGCTCAATCGCAGGGTATGGCTACACCTTC	CASSSIAGYGYTF
TRBV10-3	-	-	TRBJ1-1	TGTGCCATCAGTGAGTCCACGAGGAACACTGAAGCTTTCTTT	CAISESTRNTEAFF
TRBV27	TRBD1	-	TRBJ1-1	TGTGCCAGCAGTCTCACAGGGGGCACTGAAGCTTTCTTT	CASSLTGGTEAFF
TRBV28	TRBD2	-	TRBJ2-5	TGTGCCAGCAGTTTGCCGGGAGGGTTAGAGACCCAGTACTTC	CASSLPGGLETQYF
TRBV5-8	-	many	TRBJ1-1	TGTGCCAGCAGCTTGGGACAGAACAAAAGAGCTTTCTTT	CASSLGQNKRAFF
TRBV7-2	-	-	TRBJ2-1	TGTGCCAGCAGCAAGACCGCCGGGTTTTACAATGAGCAGTTCTTC	CASSKTAGFYNEQFF
TRBV3-1/TRBV3-2	-	-	TRBJ2-7	TGTGCCAGCAGCCCGAATCTCGGCTCCTACGAGCAGTACTTC	CASSPNLGSYEQYF
TRBV6-2/TRBV6-3	-	-	TRBJ1-4	TGTGCCAGCAGTTACGAGCCAAATAATGAAAAACTGTTTTTT	CASSYEPNNEKLFF
TRBV18	-	-	TRBJ1-2	TGTGCCAGCTCACCACAGGGGGAACTTTATGGCTACACCTTC	CASSPQGELYGYTF
TRBV18	-	-	TRBJ2-1	TGTGCCAGCTCACCACCGAGGGCTTGGGAGCAGTTCTTC	CASSPPRAWEQFF
TRBV19	TRBD1	-	TRBJ1-2	TGTGCCAGTAGGGACAGGGGGCAATATGGCTACACCTTC	CASRDRGQYGYTF
TRBV28	-	-	TRBJ1-2	TGTGCCAGCAGTGCCGGGACTTACACCTTC	CASSAGTYTF
TRBV6-5	-	-	TRBJ1-3	TGTGCCAGCAGTCTTCTGGTGAGCTCTGGAAACACCATATATTTT	CASSLLVSSGNTIYF
TRBV4-3	-	-	TRBJ2-3	TGCGCCAGCAGCCAAGAAGCCGAGGGGGTATTAGGGGATACGCAGTATTTT	CASSQEAEGVLGDTQYF
TRBV7-2	-	few	TRBJ1-6	TGTGCCAGCAGCTTAGACAGGAATTCACCCCTCCACTTT	CASSLDRNSPLHF
TRBV7-9	-	-	TRBJ2-5	TGTGCCAGCAGCTTAGTCCCGGGGAAAGAGACCCAGTACTTC	CASSLVPGKETQYF
TRBV2	TRBD1	-	TRBJ2-5	TGTGCCAGCAGTGACGGGACAGGGGGCGCGGAGACCCAGTACTTC	CASSDGTGGAETQYF
TRBV7-6	-	-	TRBJ1-6	TGTGCCAGCAGCCCCAGTGGGGGAGGGAATTCACCCCTCCACTTT	CASSPSGGGNSPLHF
TRBV20-1	-	-	TRBJ2-7	TGCAGTGCTAGTGACCTGACAATCCGGCAGTACTTC	CSASDLTIRQYF
TRBV7-2	-	-	TRBJ1-5	TGTGCCAGCACTTCGGGACTTCGTGATCAGCCCCAGCATTTT	CASTSGLRDQPQHF
TRBV2	-	-	TRBJ1-5	TGTGCCAGCAGTGAAACAGGGATTCAGCCCCAGCATTTT	CASSETGIQPQHF
TRBV6-5	TRBD2	-	TRBJ2-3	TGTGCCAGCAGTTACGGCGGGGGGGCGATAGATACGCAGTATTTT	CASSYGGGAIDTQYF
TRBV11-2	TRBD1	-	TRBJ2-1	TGTGCCAGCAGCCCACCCGGGACAGGGGTCAATGAGCAGTTCTTC	CASSPPGTGVNEQFF
TRBV7-7	TRBD1	few	TRBJ2-3	TGTGCCAGCAGCAAGACAGGGGGCGAGGGTACGCAGTATTTT	CASSKTGGEGTQYF
TRBV3-1/TRBV3-2	-	-	TRBJ1-1	TGTGCCAGCAGCCGAGAGGGACAGAACACTGAAGCTTTCTTT	CASSREGQNTEAFF
TRBV7-6	-	few	TRBJ1-6	TGTGCCAGCAGCTCGGCCGGGAGTTCACCCCTCCACTTT	CASSSAGSSPLHF
TRBV10-3	TRBD1	-	TRBJ1-2	TGTGCCATCAGTGAAACAGGGGGAGGGTATGGCTACACCTTC	CAISETGGGYGYTF
TRBV5-1	TRBD1	-	TRBJ2-7	TGCGCCAGCAGCTTCCGGGACAGCGAAAGCTCCTACGAGCAGTACTTC	CASSFRDSESSYEQYF
TRBV29-1	-	once	TRBJ1-1	TGCAGCGGGTGGAGCGGGAACACTGAAGCTTTCTTT	CSGWSGNTEAFF